The next 23 T cell receptor beta chains were all read from a single sample in a study of blood T cell repertoires in COVID-19. Profiling relied on immunoSEQ multiplex PCR, and the TCRdb table lists in-frame clones only, not all of them. The sample holds 140,000 to 150,000 clones, 75% to 90% seen once. The sample was peripheral blood. These receptors all stem from a human donor in a cohort sampled during active COVID-19.

J is TRBJ1-1 and V is TRBV6-1; TRBD1 might be the D (6 bases). CDR3 length equals 15 residues. Trimming pared 1 base from V and 1 base from J, leaving 10 bases between. Germline assignment: CDR1 MNHNS and CDR2 SASEGT. The CDR3 is CASSEDRVGNTEAFF. DNA of the CDR3: TGTGCCAGCAGTGAAGACAGGGTGGGGAACACTGAAGCTTTCTTT.

This clone was found a few times. This sequence joins TRBV19 and TRBJ1-1, with 7 bases that match TRBD1. The V segment lost 2 bases and the J segment 10 bases; nucleotides outside the gene matches: 4. CDR3 length: 12 residues. CDR1 and CDR2 (germline): LNHDA, SQIVND (reference sequence). Here the CDR3 reads CASSIRDRGAFF. CDR3 nucleotides: TGTGCCAGTAGTATAAGGGACAGAGGAGCTTTCTTT.

This CDR3 reads CASSLTGGWDEKLFF. The CDR3 nucleotides read TGTGCCAGCAGCCTTACAGGGGGCTGGGATGAAAAACTGTTTTTT. The chain couples TRBV14 to TRBJ1-4; TRBD1 aligns across 9 bases. This CDR3 is built from 15 residues. The germline gives CDR1 SGHDN, CDR2 FVKESK. Unmatched junction bases numbered 6, after V lost 4 bases and J lost 6 bases.

This clone was detected once. The gene calls are TRBV19 and TRBJ2-2, with D tentatively TRBD1 (6 bases). The germline V and J ends were trimmed by 6 bases and 2 bases, with 28 bases remaining between them. This CDR3 is built from 20 residues. Germline V gives CDR1 LNHDA, CDR2 SQIVND (reference sequence). CDR3 DNA sequence: TGTGCCAGTAGAGGACTTGGGGGCCGACCTTTTTCGCCTAACACCGGGGAGCTGTTTTTT. Translation gives CASRGLGGRPFSPNTGELFF.

The rearrangement uses TRBV5-1 and TRBJ2-2, with D possibly being TRBD2 (6 bases). The CDR3 covers 16 residues. Trimming pared 0 bases from V and 2 bases from J, leaving 11 bases between. CDR1 is SGHRS, CDR2 YFSETQ, per germline. CDR3 region: CASSLAGLSNTGELFF. The CDR3 DNA reads TGCGCCAGCAGCTTGGCGGGACTTTCCAACACCGGGGAGCTGTTTTTT.

The chain uses TRBV14 and TRBJ1-2; TRBD1 matches 8 bases. This CDR3 comprises 16 residues. In germline, CDR1 is SGHDN, CDR2 FVKESK. Trimming cost V 1 base and J 2 bases; bases outside gene matches: 6. CDR3 nucleotides: TGTGCCAGCAGCCAAGTTCTCGGACAGGGCAACTATGGCTACACCTTC. It is translated as CASSQVLGQGNYGYTF. The full variable domain, with the rest looked up from reference TRBV14 and TRBJ1-2, is EAGVTQFPSHSVIEKGQTVTLRCDPISGHDNLYWYRRVMGKEIKFLLHFVKESKQDESGMPNNRFLAERTGGTYSTLKVQPAELEDSGVYFCASSQVLGQGNYGYTFGSGTRLTVV.

This clone was counted once. This sequence joins TRBV5-1 and TRBJ1-1; D unresolved. The CDR3 extends over 12 amino acids. Germline CDR1 SGHRS, CDR2 YFSETQ. With 5 bases removed from V and 1 base from J, the gap between germline ends came to 6 bases. DNA for the CDR3: TGCGCCAGCAGTGAGGGGAACACTGAAGCTTTCTTT. Protein product: CASSEGNTEAFF.

V usage is TRBV24-1 and J usage is TRBJ2-2, with D perhaps matching TRBD1 (5 bases). The CDR3 loop spans 14 amino acids. The ends were cut back, 4 bases at V and 7 bases at J, with 12 bases in the middle. Looked up from germline, CDR1 is KGHDR and CDR2 is SFDVKD. The CDR3 region is CATSEHGADGELFF. The CDR3 bases are TGTGCCACCAGTGAGCATGGGGCGGACGGGGAGCTGTTTTTT.

V usage is TRBV12-3 or TRBV12-4 and J usage is TRBJ2-7; D gene ambiguous. The ends were cut back, 3 bases at V and 4 bases at J, with 7 bases in the middle. The CDR3 spans 12 residues. In DNA form, the CDR3 reads TGTGCCAGCAGTTTGCGGTCTTACGAGCAGTACTTC. It encodes CASSLRSYEQYF.

This clone has ten or more counts. This chain joins TRBV27 and TRBJ1-6; perhaps TRBD1 as D (5 bases). V lost 7 bases to trimming and J lost 0 bases, with 10 bases between them. The germline V gene has CDR1 MNHEY and CDR2 SMNVEV (reference sequence). The length of the CDR3 is 15 residues. The CDR3 spells CASTDSFSYNSPLHF. DNA for the CDR3: TGTGCCAGCACTGACAGTTTCTCCTATAATTCACCCCTCCACTTT.

The chain uses TRBV27 and TRBJ2-5; 8 bases match TRBD1. The CDR3 loop spans 14 amino acids. Germline trimming cut 7 bases from V and 5 bases from J; bases unmatched to any gene: 9. CDR1 is MNHEY and CDR2 is SMNVEV in the germline V gene (reference sequence). CDR3 amino acids: CASKPPGGRETQYF. The CDR3 DNA sequence: TGTGCCAGCAAACCCCCAGGGGGCCGGGAGACCCAGTACTTC.

The chain uses TRBV29-1 and TRBJ1-4; the match to TRBD1 covers 8 bases. Germline V gene data show CDR1 as SQVTM and CDR2 as ANQGSEA. J gave up 0 bases and V 5 bases, and 5 bases lay outside the gene matches. CDR3 length equals 15 residues. The CDR3 DNA reads TGCAGCGTTTCGGACAGGGTTGCAACTAATGAAAAACTGTTTTTT. Translation: CSVSDRVATNEKLFF.

The chain carries TRBV7-6 and TRBJ2-2, with 14 bases matching TRBD2. The trim removed 5 bases at V and 6 bases at J, leaving 17 bases unmatched. Per the germline V gene, CDR1 is SGHVS and CDR2 is FNYEAQ. The CDR3 is 20 residues long. Written as DNA, the CDR3 is TGTGCCAGCAGCCCCCGCGGGACTAGCGGGAGTGGCCGAAAGGCCGGGGAGCTGTTTTTT. Protein sequence: CASSPRGTSGSGRKAGELFF.

This clone was seen a few times. This rearrangement joins TRBV7-8 to TRBJ2-7, with D possibly being TRBD1 (6 bases). The CDR3 has 13 amino acids. CDR1 SGHVS and CDR2 FQNEAQ come from the germline V gene. V lost 5 bases, J lost 3 bases, and 11 bases lay in between. DNA for the CDR3: TGTGCCAGCAGCCAGGGGTGGGGCTACGAGCAGTACGTC. The encoded protein is CASSQGWGYEQYV.

The V gene is TRBV12-3 or TRBV12-4, the J gene TRBJ1-5; D is possibly TRBD1 (6 bases). V was pared by 6 bases and J by 4 bases, with 7 bases between. The CDR3 length is 12 residues. The CDR3 reads CASSGTNQPQHF. The CDR3, as DNA: TGTGCCAGCAGCGGGACAAATCAGCCCCAGCATTTT.

The chain has TRBV28 and TRBJ1-4, with TRBD1 matching over 8 bases. This CDR3 spans 16 amino acids. The germline CDR1 and CDR2 sequences are MDHEN and SYDVKM. Trimming removed 4 bases from V and 3 bases from J; junction bases left unmatched: 7. The CDR3 here is CASSWSRGHANEKLFF. The CDR3 nucleotides are TGTGCCAGCAGTTGGAGCAGGGGGCATGCTAATGAAAAACTGTTTTTT.

For the CDR3, the DNA is TGTGCCAGCAGTTTATGGGGGGGAGGCACAGATACGCAGTATTTT. Translated: CASSLWGGGTDTQYF. V and J are TRBV27 and TRBJ2-3, with 7 bases that match TRBD2. With 1 base clipped from V and 1 base from J, the junction kept 2 bases outside the gene matches. The CDR3 covers 15 residues. Germline V gene lookup returns CDR1 MNHEY and CDR2 SMNVEV (reference sequence).

CDR3 sequence reads: CASSLDSIPTGELFF. The CDR3 DNA sequence: TGTGCCAGCAGCTTAGATTCCATCCCAACCGGGGAGCTGTTTTTT. The rearrangement joins TRBV11-3 to TRBJ2-2; D gene unclear. Germline CDR1 reads SGHNT; CDR2 reads YENEEA. CDR3 length: 15 amino acids. V was clipped by 0 bases and J by 5 bases, with 10 bases between them.

In the case of this clone: The junction differs from germline at one of its ends, possibly a read error. The J gene is TRBJ2-1, the V gene TRBV12-3 or TRBV12-4; maybe TRBD1 (6 bases). The CDR3 is 12 amino acids. CDR3 amino acids: CASSVRGSGVIF. The CDR3 region has the DNA TGTGCCAGCAGTGTTAGGGGGTCGGGCGTGATCTTC.

The chain combines TRBV7-2 with TRBJ2-7, with 11 bases aligning to TRBD2. This CDR3 has 18 amino acids. The junction had 12 bases not matched to a gene; V was cut back by 2 bases and J by 3 bases. The germline CDR1 and CDR2 sequences are SGHTA and FQGNSA. CDR3 DNA sequence: TGTGCCAGCAGCTTACGGGGAGGGGTGACTAGCGGGGTCTACGAGCAGTACTTC. As protein: CASSLRGGVTSGVYEQYF.

The chain joins TRBV6-1 to TRBJ1-1; D not certain. The CDR3 is 14 amino acids. V was cut by 2 bases and J by 0 bases, with 7 bases left in between. Germline CDR1 and CDR2: MNHNS and SASEGT. The CDR3 spells CASSELSLNTEAFF. The CDR3 DNA reads TGTGCCAGCAGTGAACTGTCCCTGAACACTGAAGCTTTCTTT.

J is TRBJ2-7 and V is TRBV11-1; 10 nucleotides align to TRBD1. The CDR3 totals 14 residues. Germline V gives CDR1 SGHAT, CDR2 FQDESV (reference sequence). Trimming cost V 6 bases and J 2 bases; bases outside gene matches: 4. CDR3 in amino acids: CASRQGQGAYEQYV. CDR3 DNA sequence: TGTGCCAGCAGACAAGGACAGGGGGCCTACGAGCAGTACGTC.

The chain is built from TRBV6-1 and TRBJ1-1; 8 nucleotides agree with TRBD1. This CDR3 spans 14 amino acids. V was pared by 3 bases and J by 6 bases, with 6 bases of the junction left unmatched. Germline CDR1 and CDR2: MNHNS and SASEGT. Here the CDR3 reads CASSDQGAFAEAFF. The DNA for the CDR3 is TGTGCCAGCAGTGATCAGGGGGCGTTCGCTGAAGCTTTCTTT.